Presented here are 22 T cell receptor beta chains from one specimen sequenced in a study of T cell responses to AZD1222 COVID-19 vaccine. Some clones are missing from TCRdb's copy, which holds only in-frame ones; the method was immunoSEQ multiplex PCR. The table shows under 200,000 clones, with approximately 89% occurring only once. Sequenced material: peripheral blood, taken on day 0 of AZD1222 vaccination. The receptors here all came from an adult in good health.

CDR3 sequence: CASSPAGYNEQFF. As DNA, the CDR3 is TGCGCCAGCAGTCCAGCGGGTTACAATGAGCAGTTCTTC. The V and J genes are TRBV4-1 and TRBJ2-1; possibly TRBD2 for D (6 bases). Germline V gene lookup returns CDR1 MGHRA and CDR2 YSYEKL. V gave up 6 bases and J gave up 4 bases, with 10 bases separating them. CDR3 length: 13 residues.

The chain joins TRBV4-3 to TRBJ2-7; D is unresolved. Germline values: CDR1 LGHNA, CDR2 YSLEER. Trimming left V 0 bases short and J 4 bases short, with 10 bases between. The length of the CDR3 is 14 residues. The CDR3 sequence: CASSQDLGSYEQYF. DNA of the CDR3: TGCGCCAGCAGCCAAGATCTGGGCAGTTACGAGCAGTACTTC.

This clone was detected only once. The chain couples TRBV28 to TRBJ2-7; 9 positions match TRBD2. After removal of 3 bases from V and 0 bases from J, the junction contained 3 bases not matched to a gene. The germline V gene has CDR1 MDHEN and CDR2 SYDVKM. This CDR3 comprises 15 residues. CDR3 region: CASSLSGRSSYEQYF. In DNA, the CDR3 is TGTGCCAGCAGTTTGAGCGGGAGGAGCTCCTACGAGCAGTACTTC.

The chain combines TRBV15 with TRBJ2-4; no definite D call. V shed 8 bases and J shed 7 bases, with 15 bases lying between them. CDR3 length equals 13 residues. Germline V gives CDR1 LNHNV, CDR2 YYDKDF (reference sequence). This chain's CDR3 is CATLGPARNIQYF. CDR3 DNA sequence: TGTGCCACCCTTGGGCCCGCAAGGAACATTCAGTACTTC.

V usage is TRBV20-1 and J usage is TRBJ2-3; D not resolved. Trimming removed 4 bases at V and 6 bases at J, with 8 bases between. The CDR3 has 11 residues. Germline assignment: CDR1 DFQATT and CDR2 SNEGSKA (reference sequence). The CDR3 nucleotides are TGCAGTGCTACAACTTTGGATACGCAGTATTTT. Protein sequence: CSATTLDTQYF.

This chain uses TRBV5-4 with TRBJ2-7, with 10 bases fitting TRBD2. J lost 5 bases, V lost 3 bases, and 5 bases had no gene match. CDR3 size: 14 residues. Germline CDR1 reads SGHNT; CDR2 reads YYREEE (reference sequence). CDR3 DNA sequence: TGTGCCAGCAGCTCGCTCCTAGCGGGAGACGAGCAGTACTTC. Translation gives CASSSLLAGDEQYF.

The chain uses TRBV30 and TRBJ2-2; a possible D gene is TRBD2 (6 bases). The CDR3 is made up of 13 amino acids. V was clipped by 5 bases and J by 3 bases, with 10 bases between them. Germline lookup yields CDR1 GTSNPN and CDR2 SVGIG (reference sequence). CDR3 residues: CAWSSEYTGELFF. CDR3 DNA sequence: TGTGCCTGGTCTAGCGAATACACCGGGGAGCTGTTTTTT.

This chain joins TRBV18 and TRBJ2-7, with D perhaps being TRBD1 or TRBD2 (7 bases each). The V gene lost 3 bases and the J gene lost 2 bases, with 11 bases spanning the gap. This CDR3 has 14 residues. CDR1 and CDR2 (germline): KGHSH, LQKENI. The CDR3 DNA sequence: TGTGCCAGCTCACCCCAGGGGGGGGCCTACGAGCAGTACTTC. Translating it yields CASSPQGGAYEQYF.

The rearrangement links TRBV9 to TRBJ2-1; D gene uncertain. This CDR3 has 18 residues. CDR1 SGDLS and CDR2 YYNGEE come from the germline V gene. Trimming shortened V by 0 bases and J by 0 bases, and 16 bases separated the two germline ends. In nucleotides, the CDR3 is TGTGCCAGCAGCGTAGGGATCGGGCCCTCGAGCTCCTACAATGAGCAGTTCTTC. As protein: CASSVGIGPSSSYNEQFF.

The J gene is TRBJ1-1, the V gene TRBV10-2; possibly TRBD1 for D (6 bases). The CDR3 loop spans 15 amino acids. Per germline, CDR1 WSHSY and CDR2 SAAADI. Trimming cost V 6 bases and J 5 bases, with 19 bases left between them. The CDR3 DNA follows: TGCGCCAGCAGGCGGGACTCAATTCAGGGGACTGAAGCTTTCTTT. Its protein is CASRRDSIQGTEAFF.

The chain is built from TRBV5-1 and TRBJ2-3; 10 bases agree with TRBD2. Germline CDR1 is SGHRS and CDR2 is YFSETQ. The ends lost 4 bases at V and 1 base at J; junction bases unmatched: 0. The CDR3 has 14 amino acids. The CDR3 DNA reads TGCGCCAGCAGCCTAGCGGGAGGCACAGATACGCAGTATTTT. Encoded protein: CASSLAGGTDTQYF.

For this clone: Mismatch with germline at one junction end may stem from a read error. V and J are TRBV9 and TRBJ2-1, with 10 nucleotides matching TRBD2. The CDR3 is 15 residues long. Germline V gene sequence: CDR1 SGDLS, CDR2 YYNGEE. The CDR3 sequence: CASSLLAGSSNEQFF. DNA for the CDR3: TGTGCCAGCAGTCTACTAGCGGGATCCTCCAATGAGCAGTTCTTC.

This clone occurred once. The chain combines TRBV27 with TRBJ1-1; D remains ambiguous. CDR3 length: 14 residues. V lost 3 bases and J 1 base, leaving 9 bases between the germline ends. The germline CDR1 and CDR2 sequences are MNHEY and SMNVEV (reference sequence). The CDR3 DNA sequence: TGTGCCAGCAGTTTGCTGACACCGAACACTGAAGCTTTCTTT. Encoded protein: CASSLLTPNTEAFF.

This rearrangement joins TRBV5-4 to TRBJ2-3; 9 bases fit TRBD2. Germline loops: CDR1 SGHNT, CDR2 YYREEE (reference sequence). V lost 0 bases to trimming and J lost 5 bases; unmatched junction nucleotides: 10. The CDR3 runs 17 residues. CDR3 sequence reads: CASSLGKPSGIIDTQYF. In DNA, the CDR3 is TGTGCCAGCAGCTTGGGAAAGCCTAGCGGGATAATAGATACGCAGTATTTT.

In this sample, this clone turned up once. The chain joins TRBV2 to TRBJ2-7; the match to TRBD2 covers 8 bases. The CDR3 extends over 14 amino acids. The J segment lost 2 bases and the V segment lost 8 bases, leaving 8 bases of the junction unmatched. The germline V gene encodes CDR1 SNHLY and CDR2 FYNNEI. The CDR3 loop reads CASDGLASTYEQYF. The CDR3 coding sequence is TGTGCCAGCGACGGACTAGCAAGCACCTACGAGCAGTACTTC.

This clone has only one observation. This chain uses TRBV7-3 with TRBJ2-3, with TRBD2 matching over 10 bases. CDR3 size: 15 residues. CDR1 is SGHTA and CDR2 is FQGTGA in the germline V gene. V dropped 1 base and J dropped 6; count of bases not matched to a gene: 4. Written as DNA, the CDR3 is TGTGCCAGCAGCTTAATGCCTAGCGGGAGTGATACGCAGTATTTT. Its translation is CASSLMPSGSDTQYF. Full variable domain (remainder filled in from reference TRBV7-3 and TRBJ2-3): GAGVSQTPSNKVTEKGKYVELRCDPISGHTALYWYRQSLGQGPEFLIYFQGTGAADDSGLPNDRFFAVRPEGSVSTLKIQRTERGDSAVYLCASSLMPSGSDTQYFGPGTRLTVL.

The chain has TRBV5-1 and TRBJ2-2, with 10 bases matching TRBD2. CDR1 and CDR2 (germline): SGHRS, YFSETQ. J was trimmed by 5 bases and V by 3 bases; bases with no gene match: 4. The CDR3 runs to 15 residues. The CDR3 loop is CASSSSGRGTGELFF. CDR3 nucleotide sequence: TGCGCCAGCAGCTCTAGCGGGAGAGGAACCGGGGAGCTGTTTTTT.

V usage is TRBV27 and J usage is TRBJ2-3; D is unclear. Germline values: CDR1 MNHEY, CDR2 SMNVEV (reference sequence). Trimming stripped 8 bases from V and 2 bases from J, with 11 bases between. The CDR3 totals 13 residues. The CDR3 sequence: CASRNDLTDTQYF. CDR3 DNA sequence: TGTGCCAGCCGGAACGATCTCACAGATACGCAGTATTTT.

The chain has TRBV19 and TRBJ2-7, with D perhaps TRBD2 (5 bases). CDR1 LNHDA and CDR2 SQIVND come from the germline V gene (reference sequence). This CDR3 has 14 amino acids. V was trimmed by 1 base and J by 2 bases, leaving 9 bases between them. The CDR3 loop reads CASSIGLAAYEQYF. CDR3 DNA: TGTGCCAGTAGTATAGGGCTAGCAGCCTACGAGCAGTACTTC.

The chain joins TRBV7-8 to TRBJ2-1; 12 bases agree with TRBD2. The germline V gene has CDR1 SGHVS and CDR2 FQNEAQ. Trimming cost V 2 bases and J 12 bases; bases outside gene matches: 14. The CDR3 covers 17 residues. CDR3 region: CASSLSETSGSKGVQFF. The CDR3 coding sequence is TGTGCCAGCAGCTTAAGCGAGACTAGCGGGAGCAAGGGAGTGCAGTTCTTC.

This rearrangement joins TRBV5-5 to TRBJ2-5, with TRBD2 identical over 8 bases. CDR1 SGHKS and CDR2 YYEKEE come from the germline V gene (reference sequence). V lost 2 bases and J lost 5; bases outside the gene matches: 11. This CDR3 contains 16 residues. The CDR3 DNA is TGTGCCAGCAGCTTCCCCCCAGCGGGAGTACTTGAGACCCAGTACTTC. Translated, it gives CASSFPPAGVLETQYF.

The chain employs TRBV29-1 and TRBJ1-2; 9 bases agree with TRBD1. Germline V lookup: CDR1 SQVTM, CDR2 ANQGSEA. V shed 2 bases, J shed 7 bases, and the junction held 8 bases outside the gene matches. This CDR3 has 14 residues. CDR3 DNA: TGCAGCGTTGAAAGGGTGACAGGGGGTAGTGGCTACACCTTC. It encodes CSVERVTGGSGYTF. Full variable domain (missing parts from reference TRBV29-1 and TRBJ1-2): SAVISQKPSRDICQRGTSLTIQCQVDSQVTMMFWYRQQPGQSLTLIATANQGSEATYESGFVIDKFPISRPNLTFSTLTVSNMSPEDSSIYLCSVERVTGGSGYTFGSGTRLTVV.